The 21 T cell receptor beta chains reported below all come from one sample, sequenced in a study of blood T cell repertoires in COVID-19. Profiled with immunoSEQ multiplex PCR; TCRdb holds only in-frame clones, not every one. The sample shows about 88,000 clones, approximately 91% of them seen only once. The sample taken for sequencing was peripheral blood. These receptor sequences come from a man aged 60-69 years with acute or convalescent COVID-19.

This clone is medium-sized. The rearrangement joins TRBV18 to TRBJ2-7, with D uncertain. The germline V gene has CDR1 KGHSH and CDR2 LQKENI. The CDR3 loop spans 13 amino acids. The germline V and J ends were trimmed by 0 bases and 2 bases, with 5 bases remaining between them. This CDR3 is CASSPPQTYEQYF. CDR3 nucleotide sequence: TGTGCCAGCTCACCACCACAAACCTACGAGCAGTACTTC.

This chain uses TRBV6-5 with TRBJ2-3, with D hard to call. V lost 5 bases and J lost 4, with 7 bases in between. In germline, CDR1 is MNHEY, CDR2 SVGAGI. The CDR3 totals 12 residues. CDR3 amino acids: CASSTLSDTQYF. The CDR3 nucleotides are TGTGCCAGCAGTACTTTATCAGATACGCAGTATTTT.

The chain has TRBV5-5 and TRBJ2-7; TRBD1 agrees at 12 bases. Germline CDR1 and CDR2: SGHKS and YYEKEE (reference sequence). CDR3 length: 15 residues. Germline trimming cut 6 bases from V and 2 bases from J; bases unmatched to any gene: 6. CDR3 region: CASTSWDRGPYEQYF. The CDR3 nucleotides are TGTGCCAGCACTTCGTGGGACAGGGGGCCCTACGAGCAGTACTTC.

This clone was recorded once. V is TRBV19 and J is TRBJ1-6, with D possibly matching TRBD1 (5 bases). The CDR3 runs 15 residues. Germline lookup yields CDR1 LNHDA and CDR2 SQIVND (reference sequence). Trimming cost V 3 bases and J 6 bases, with 12 bases left between them. For the CDR3, the DNA is TGTGCCAGTAGTATCGTGGGGGGGGGTAATTCACCCCTCCACTTT. Residues: CASSIVGGGNSPLHF.

V is TRBV24-1 and J is TRBJ1-1; D is undetermined. Germline V gives CDR1 KGHDR, CDR2 SFDVKD. V was pared by 6 bases and J by 4 bases, with 17 bases between. The CDR3 consists of 15 residues. The CDR3 region is CATSLIVLPPTEAFF. The CDR3 nucleotides are TGTGCCACCAGTCTCATAGTCCTACCACCCACTGAAGCTTTCTTT.

This chain joins TRBV12-3 or TRBV12-4 and TRBJ1-6; no reliable D call. The CDR3 loop spans 12 amino acids. The V gene lost 5 bases and the J gene lost 14 bases, with 13 bases spanning the gap. The CDR3 reads CASSILPGTLHF. In DNA, the CDR3 is TGTGCCAGCAGTATCCTACCGGGGACCCTCCACTTT.

The V call is TRBV11-3, the J call TRBJ2-2, with 7 bases identical to TRBD1. V lost 4 bases to trimming and J lost 4 bases; unmatched junction nucleotides: 6. The CDR3 spans 15 residues. The germline V gene encodes CDR1 SGHNT and CDR2 YENEEA. The CDR3 DNA reads as TGTGCCAGCAGCTCCTACAGGGGTAGCACCGGGGAGCTGTTTTTT. Translating gives CASSSYRGSTGELFF.

The chain carries TRBV28 and TRBJ1-4; 7 bases line up with TRBD1. Germline V gives CDR1 MDHEN, CDR2 SYDVKM. The V and J ends lost 9 bases and 6 bases, in that order; junction bases with no gene match: 7. The CDR3 covers 13 residues. CDR3 DNA sequence: TGTGCCAGTAGACAGGGTTGGGATGAAAAACTGTTTTTT. It translates to CASRQGWDEKLFF.

The gene calls are TRBV30 and TRBJ1-2; weak D call: TRBD1 (6 bases). The CDR3 extends over 14 amino acids. The germline CDR1 and CDR2 sequences are GTSNPN and SVGIG (reference sequence). Trimming cost V 3 bases and J 8 bases, with 19 bases left between them. Here the CDR3 DNA reads TGTGCCTGGAGGCCGAAAGGGGGATCGAGCGGCTACACCTTC. It yields the protein CAWRPKGGSSGYTF.

The chain has TRBV30 and TRBJ2-7; 9 positions match TRBD1. V trimming: 2 bases; J trimming: 3 bases; junction bases outside the gene matches: 5. Germline CDR1 is GTSNPN and CDR2 is SVGIG (reference sequence). The CDR3 length is 14 residues. As DNA, the CDR3 is TGTGCCTGGAGTCCCGGGACAGGGAGCTACGAGCAGTACTTC. Its protein product is CAWSPGTGSYEQYF.

The chain is built from TRBV7-2 and TRBJ2-1; 8 nucleotides match TRBD1. The V gene end was trimmed by 6 bases and the J gene end by 0 bases; junction bases not matched to a gene: 7. In germline, CDR1 is SGHTA, CDR2 FQGNSA. The CDR3 runs to 16 residues. The CDR3 DNA reads as TGTGCCAGCAGTAGTACAGGGGGACGCTCCTACAATGAGCAGTTCTTC. It yields the protein CASSSTGGRSYNEQFF.

The gene calls are TRBV29-1 and TRBJ2-5; 11 nucleotides match TRBD2. From germline, CDR1 is SQVTM and CDR2 ANQGSEA. CDR3 size: 15 residues. Unmatched junction bases numbered 5, after V lost 3 bases and J lost 2 bases. The CDR3 is CSVDPLAGVQETQYF. The DNA for the CDR3 is TGCAGCGTTGACCCACTAGCGGGAGTACAAGAGACCCAGTACTTC.

The table lists this clone with a count of one. This chain uses TRBV28 with TRBJ1-3; the match to TRBD1 covers 7 bases. After removal of 7 bases from V and 4 bases from J, the junction contained 7 bases not matched to a gene. This CDR3 contains 14 residues. Looked up from germline, CDR1 is MDHEN and CDR2 is SYDVKM. As DNA, the CDR3 is TGTGCCAGCACGATAGGGGGCATAGGAAACACCATATATTTT. This gives the protein CASTIGGIGNTIYF. Supplemented by reference TRBV28 and TRBJ1-3, the full variable domain reads DVKVTQSSRYLVKRTGEKVFLECVQDMDHENMFWYRQDPGLGLRLIYFSYDVKMKEKGDIPEGYSVSREKKERFSLILESASTNQTSMYLCASTIGGIGNTIYFGEGSWLTVV.

The DNA of the CDR3 is TGTGCCAGCAGCGTGGGGCCCGACGGCGAGCAGTACTTC. It translates to CASSVGPDGEQYF. The V call is TRBV9, the J call TRBJ2-7, with D perhaps TRBD1 (5 bases). There are 13 residues in the CDR3. Trimming removed 2 bases at V and 6 bases at J, with 12 bases between. The germline V gene encodes CDR1 SGDLS and CDR2 YYNGEE.

V usage is TRBV12-3 or TRBV12-4 and J usage is TRBJ1-2; D call uncertain. The CDR3 is 12 amino acids. The V end lost 8 bases, the J end lost 3 bases, and 10 bases lay between the germline ends. Here the CDR3 reads CASAEGDYGYTF. The CDR3, as DNA: TGTGCCAGCGCAGAGGGTGACTATGGCTACACCTTC.

The J gene is TRBJ2-1, the V gene TRBV29-1, with 8 bases aligning to TRBD2. Germline assignment: CDR1 SQVTM and CDR2 ANQGSEA. There are 14 residues in the CDR3. V trimming: 7 bases; J trimming: 12 bases; junction bases outside the gene matches: 17. The CDR3 nucleotides read TGCAGCGCTGGCCAACCGGGACTAGAGGATCGGCAGTTCTTC. Translated, it gives CSAGQPGLEDRQFF.

A word on this clone: One end of the junction is discordant with germline, which a read error may explain. The V call is TRBV28, the J call TRBJ1-5; no reliable D call. CDR3 length equals 16 residues. Germline CDR1 reads MDHEN; CDR2 reads SYDVKM. The CDR3 sequence: CASSLYNGLKNRPQHF. The CDR3 region has the DNA TGTGCCAGCAGTTTGTACAACGGACTAAAGAATCGGCCCCAGCATTTT.

This clone appeared a single time. The rearrangement links TRBV9 to TRBJ2-7, with 7 bases that match TRBD2. The V and J ends lost 0 bases and 5 bases, in that order; junction bases with no gene match: 5. The CDR3 consists of 14 residues. The germline V gene has CDR1 SGDLS and CDR2 YYNGEE. CDR3 in DNA: TGTGCCAGCAGCGTAGGACTAGCTTTACACGAGCAGTACTTC. Translating it yields CASSVGLALHEQYF.

This clone was detected only once. CDR3 bases: TGTGCCAGTAGTCCGGGACTAGCGGGAGGAGAAAACGAGCAGTACTTC. It translates to CASSPGLAGGENEQYF. This rearrangement joins TRBV19 to TRBJ2-7; 15 bases line up with TRBD2. Germline lookup yields CDR1 LNHDA and CDR2 SQIVND (reference sequence). The CDR3 is 16 residues long. Germline trimming cut 5 bases from V and 5 bases from J; bases unmatched to any gene: 7.

The genes are TRBV5-1 and TRBJ2-5; 8 bases are a match to TRBD1. Germline CDR1 reads SGHRS; CDR2 reads YFSETQ. CDR3 size: 13 residues. Unmatched junction bases numbered 2, after V lost 2 bases and J lost 5 bases. The CDR3 DNA sequence: TGCGCCAGCAGCTTCACAGGGGGGGAGACCCAGTACTTC. Translation: CASSFTGGETQYF.

The DNA of the CDR3 is TGTGCCAGCAGCCTAGCGGGTAGCTCCTACGAGCAGTACTTC. It specifies CASSLAGSSYEQYF. The chain has TRBV11-2 and TRBJ2-7; 8 positions match TRBD2. The V and J ends lost 5 bases and 0 bases, in that order; junction bases with no gene match: 3. CDR1 and CDR2 from the germline V gene are SGHAT and FQNNGV. The CDR3 is 14 amino acids.